This T cell receptor beta chain was identified during a study of T cell responses to AZD1222 COVID-19 vaccine. Findings and limits, study-wide: AZD1222 recipients seropositive at baseline numbered only 5 to 7. Clonal diversity may have been underestimated in mostly white British donors. Dominant at 160-218 and 743-854, vaccine-associated CD4 TCRs also spanned spike. Targeting of unmutated variant regions was reportedly seen in nearly half of spike-specific TCRs.

As to this clone: No antigen is known for it.

J gave up 7 bases and V 5 bases, and 10 bases lay outside the gene matches. The CDR3 is 16 residues long. Germline V lookup: CDR1 SNHLY, CDR2 FYNNEI. Data came from immunoSEQ multiplex PCR; TCRdb stores just in-frame clones and leaves some out. This sample yields 100,000 to 150,000 clones, of which 90% are seen a single time; roughly 4.4% belongs to the top ten. The source of this sequence is an adult in good health. The sample consisted of peripheral blood, taken on day 0 of MenACWY control vaccination. This chain links TRBV2 with TRBJ1-6, with TRBD1 matching 8 bases. The CDR3 spells CASSSSRGLLNSPLHF. CDR3 in DNA: TGTGCCAGCAGTAGTAGCAGGGGGCTCTTAAATTCACCCCTCCACTTT.